Many counts were recorded for the clone carrying this TCR beta chain. Its specificity is unknown. Trimming took 1 base from V and 4 from J; bases not matched to a gene: 1. The CDR3 spans 14 residues. Per the germline V gene, CDR1 is SGHTA and CDR2 is FQGNSA. Two oligonucleotides, mixed equimolar, formed the beta constant-region primer covering TRBC1 and TRBC2. Ligated cDNA was amplified by four rounds of PCR with nested alpha and beta constant-region primers and SP2. TCRdb fed the UMI-ligation and nested PCR reads into MiXCR, producing one record per CDR3 protein. The top ten clones hold 0.11% of a sample with around 140,000 distinct CDR3 sequences, 22% of them seen once. Sequential positive selection took CD4 T cells first, then CD8 T cells. The data stem from a study of naive and memory T cell subsets. Overall study results and limits: No ground truth validated the naive and memory repertoire findings. Especially in CD8 cells, naive repertoires contained a few larger clonotypes, possibly CD45RA-re-expressing memory cells.

Sample: naive CD4+ T cells from blood. This TCR was recovered from a human donor in good health. This sequence joins TRBV7-2 and TRBJ2-3; 8 nucleotides align to TRBD1. This chain's CDR3 is CASSLVQGADTQYF. CDR3 DNA sequence: TGTGCCAGCAGCTTAGTACAGGGGGCAGATACGCAGTATTTT.